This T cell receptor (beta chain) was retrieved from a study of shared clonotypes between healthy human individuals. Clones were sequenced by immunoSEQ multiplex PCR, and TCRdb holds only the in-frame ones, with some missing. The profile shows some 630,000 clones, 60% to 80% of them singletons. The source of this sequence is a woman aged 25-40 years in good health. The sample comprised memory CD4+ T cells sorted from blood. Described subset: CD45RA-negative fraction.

CDR3 nucleotide sequence: TGTGCCAGTAGCCCAGGGAGCGCCACCTACGAGCAGTACTTC. Its protein is CASSPGSATYEQYF. V and J are TRBV19 and TRBJ2-7; D tentatively fits TRBD1 or TRBD2 (5 bases each). From germline, CDR1 is LNHDA and CDR2 SQIVND (reference sequence). This CDR3 has 14 amino acids. Trimming pared 6 bases from V and 2 bases from J, leaving 14 bases between.